This entry features one TCR beta chain sequence. No antigen is known for it. Germline V CDR1 and CDR2: SGHNT, YYREEE (reference sequence). The ends were cut back, 4 bases at V and 7 bases at J, with 20 bases in the middle. The CDR3 runs to 15 residues. Amplification used 60 Vbeta primers and 13 Jbeta primers. The table came from immunoSEQ multiplex PCR; TCRdb's copy has only in-frame clones and leaves some out. This repertoire shows some 200,000 clones, over 65% found once; its top ten account for 0.63%. The record originates from a study of cytomegalovirus exposure and HLA in healthy donors. Overall study: One earlier analysis, a look at approximately 180 million T cells, found almost 120 million unique TCR beta sequences. An early release of data contained about 85 million unique TCRs, which came from HLA-typed donors. Study-level results: The authors listed around 150 TCR beta chains as cytomegalovirus-associated. In a later analysis, compared with equally common non-associated chains, HLA-associated beta chains were more expanded.

The sample was PBMCs. The sequence came from a man aged 18 to 29 in good health and CMV-seronegative. This chain connects TRBV5-4 to TRBJ1-2; TRBD1 might be the D (6 bases). In DNA, the CDR3 is TGTGCCAGCAGCGAGACCGGGACATTGTCTCCTGGCTACACCTTC. This sequence encodes CASSETGTLSPGYTF.